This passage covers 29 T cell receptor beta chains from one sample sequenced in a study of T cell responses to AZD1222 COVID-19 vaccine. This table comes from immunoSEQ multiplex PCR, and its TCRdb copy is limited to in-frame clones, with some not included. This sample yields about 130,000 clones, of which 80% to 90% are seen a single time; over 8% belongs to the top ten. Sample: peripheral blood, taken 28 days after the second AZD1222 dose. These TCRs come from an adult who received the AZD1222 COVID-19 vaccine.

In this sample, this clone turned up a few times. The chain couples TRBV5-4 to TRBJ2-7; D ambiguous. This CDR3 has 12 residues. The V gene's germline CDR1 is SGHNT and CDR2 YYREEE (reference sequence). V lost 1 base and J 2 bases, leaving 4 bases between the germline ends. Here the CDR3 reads CASSLMPYEQYF. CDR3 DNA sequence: TGTGCCAGCAGCTTGATGCCCTACGAGCAGTACTTC. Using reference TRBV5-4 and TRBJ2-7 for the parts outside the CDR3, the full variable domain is ETGVTQSPTHLIKTRGQQVTLRCSSQSGHNTVSWYQQALGQGPQFIFQYYREEENGRGNFPPRFSGLQFPNYSSELNVNALELDDSALYLCASSLMPYEQYFGPGTRLTVT.

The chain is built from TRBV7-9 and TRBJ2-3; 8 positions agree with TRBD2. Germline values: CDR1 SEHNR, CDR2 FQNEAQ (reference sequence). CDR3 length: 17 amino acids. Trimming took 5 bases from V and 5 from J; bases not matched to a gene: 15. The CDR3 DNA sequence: TGTGCCAGCAGCCCCTCCGCAGCGGGAGCTGCTGGAGATACGCAGTATTTT. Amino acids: CASSPSAAGAAGDTQYF.

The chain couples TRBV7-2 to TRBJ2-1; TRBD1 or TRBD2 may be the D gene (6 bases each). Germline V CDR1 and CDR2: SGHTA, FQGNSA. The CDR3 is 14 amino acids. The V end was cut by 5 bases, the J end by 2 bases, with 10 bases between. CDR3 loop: CASSLRGAYNEQFF. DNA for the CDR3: TGTGCCAGCAGCCTTAGGGGGGCCTACAATGAGCAGTTCTTC.

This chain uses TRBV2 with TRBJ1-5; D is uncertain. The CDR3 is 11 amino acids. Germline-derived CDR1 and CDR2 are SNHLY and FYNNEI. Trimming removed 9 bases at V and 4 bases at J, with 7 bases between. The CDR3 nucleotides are TGTGCCAGTGGAATTAATCAGCCCCAGCATTTT. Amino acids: CASGINQPQHF.

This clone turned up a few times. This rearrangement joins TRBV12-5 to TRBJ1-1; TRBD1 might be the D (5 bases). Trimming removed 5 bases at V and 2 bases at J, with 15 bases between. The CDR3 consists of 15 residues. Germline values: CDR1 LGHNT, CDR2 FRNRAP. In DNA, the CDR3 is TGTGCTAGTGGTCTCCAAGACAGACTTAACACTGAAGCTTTCTTT. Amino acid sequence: CASGLQDRLNTEAFF.

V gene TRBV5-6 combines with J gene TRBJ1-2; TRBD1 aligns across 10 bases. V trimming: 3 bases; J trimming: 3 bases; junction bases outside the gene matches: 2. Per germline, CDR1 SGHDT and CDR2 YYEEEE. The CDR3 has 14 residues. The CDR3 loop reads CASSSTGGDYGYTF. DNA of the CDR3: TGTGCCAGCAGCTCGACAGGGGGCGACTATGGCTACACCTTC.

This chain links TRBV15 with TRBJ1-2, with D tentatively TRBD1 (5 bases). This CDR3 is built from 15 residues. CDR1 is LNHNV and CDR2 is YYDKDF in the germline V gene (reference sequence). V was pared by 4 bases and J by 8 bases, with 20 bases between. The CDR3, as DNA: TGTGCCACCAGCACGGGGGTCCAGGGAGTGAAGGGCTACACCTTC. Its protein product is CATSTGVQGVKGYTF.

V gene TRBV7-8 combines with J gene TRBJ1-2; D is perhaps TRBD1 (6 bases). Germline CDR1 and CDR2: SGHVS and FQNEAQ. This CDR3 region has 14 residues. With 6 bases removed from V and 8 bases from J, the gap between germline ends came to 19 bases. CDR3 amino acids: CASRAIKGGLGYTF. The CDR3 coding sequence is TGTGCCAGCAGGGCCATAAAGGGGGGTTTGGGCTACACCTTC.

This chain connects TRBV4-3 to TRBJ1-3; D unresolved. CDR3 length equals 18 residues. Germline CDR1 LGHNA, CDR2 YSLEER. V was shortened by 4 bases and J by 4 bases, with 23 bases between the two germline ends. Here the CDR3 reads CASSLTAIGVAEGNTIYF. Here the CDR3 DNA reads TGCGCCAGCAGCCTCACAGCAATCGGCGTCGCCGAGGGAAACACCATATATTTT.

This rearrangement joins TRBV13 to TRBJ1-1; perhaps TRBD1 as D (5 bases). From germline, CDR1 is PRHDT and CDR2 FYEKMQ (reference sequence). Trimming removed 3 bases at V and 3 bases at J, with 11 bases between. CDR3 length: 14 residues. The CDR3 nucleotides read TGTGCCAGCAGCTTGGGGCCTAGAGACACTGAAGCTTTCTTT. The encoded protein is CASSLGPRDTEAFF.

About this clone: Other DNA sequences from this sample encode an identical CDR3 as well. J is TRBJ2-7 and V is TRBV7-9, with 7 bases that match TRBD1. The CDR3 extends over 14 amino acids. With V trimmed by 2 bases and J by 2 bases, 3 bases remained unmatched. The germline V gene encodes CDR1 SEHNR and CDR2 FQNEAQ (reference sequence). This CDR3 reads CASSLTGTAYEQYF. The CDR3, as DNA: TGTGCCAGCAGCTTAACCGGGACAGCCTACGAGCAGTACTTC.

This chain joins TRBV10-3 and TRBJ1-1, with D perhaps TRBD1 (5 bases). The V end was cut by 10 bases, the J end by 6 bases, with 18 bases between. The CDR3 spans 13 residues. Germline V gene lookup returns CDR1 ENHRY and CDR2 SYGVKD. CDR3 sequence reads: CATYFDSSAEAFF. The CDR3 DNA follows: TGTGCCACCTATTTCGACAGTTCGGCTGAAGCTTTCTTT.

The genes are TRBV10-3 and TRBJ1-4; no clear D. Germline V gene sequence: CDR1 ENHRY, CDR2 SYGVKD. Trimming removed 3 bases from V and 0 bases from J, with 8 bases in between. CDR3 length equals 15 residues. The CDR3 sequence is CAISDPHSTNEKLFF. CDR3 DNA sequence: TGTGCCATCAGTGACCCTCATTCAACTAATGAAAAACTGTTTTTT.

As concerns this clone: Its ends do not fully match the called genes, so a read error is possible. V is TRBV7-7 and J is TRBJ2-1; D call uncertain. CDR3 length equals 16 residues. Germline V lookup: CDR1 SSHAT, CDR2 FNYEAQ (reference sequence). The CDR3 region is CASSLVLGEGLGEQFF. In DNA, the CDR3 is TGTGCTAGCAGCTTAGTCCTCGGAGAAGGGTTAGGAGAGCAGTTCTTC. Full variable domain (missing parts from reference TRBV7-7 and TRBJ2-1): GAGVSQSPRYKVTKRGQDVTLRCDPISSHATLYWYQQALGQGPEFLTYFNYEAQPDKSGLPSDRFSAERPEGSISTLTIQRTEQRDSAMYRCASSLVLGEGLGEQFFGPGTRLTVL.

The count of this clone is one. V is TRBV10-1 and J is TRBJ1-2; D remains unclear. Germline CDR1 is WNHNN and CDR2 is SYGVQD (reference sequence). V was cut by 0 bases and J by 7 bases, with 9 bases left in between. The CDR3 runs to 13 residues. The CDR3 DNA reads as TGCGCCAGCAGTGAGTCGAGGAATCTTGGCTACACCTTC. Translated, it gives CASSESRNLGYTF.

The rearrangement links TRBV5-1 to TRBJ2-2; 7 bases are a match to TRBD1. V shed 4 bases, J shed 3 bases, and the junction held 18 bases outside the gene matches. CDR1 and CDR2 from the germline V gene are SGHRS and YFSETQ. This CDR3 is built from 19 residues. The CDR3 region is CASSSRQGSHPMDTGELFF. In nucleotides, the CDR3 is TGCGCCAGCAGCAGCCGACAGGGCTCCCACCCGATGGACACCGGGGAGCTGTTTTTT.

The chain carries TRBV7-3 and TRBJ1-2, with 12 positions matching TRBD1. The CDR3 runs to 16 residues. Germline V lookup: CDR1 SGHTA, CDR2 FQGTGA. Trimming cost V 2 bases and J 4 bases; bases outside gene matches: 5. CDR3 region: CASSLAPGQGAYGYTF. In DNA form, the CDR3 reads TGTGCCAGCAGCTTAGCCCCGGGACAGGGGGCCTATGGCTACACCTTC.

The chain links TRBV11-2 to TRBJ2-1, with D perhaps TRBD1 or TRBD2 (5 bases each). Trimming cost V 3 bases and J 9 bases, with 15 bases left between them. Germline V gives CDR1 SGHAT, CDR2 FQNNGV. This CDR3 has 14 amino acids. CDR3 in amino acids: CASSFSGPYAEQFF. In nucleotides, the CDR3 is TGTGCCAGCAGCTTCTCGGGGCCGTATGCTGAGCAGTTCTTC.

CDR3 coding DNA: TGTGCCAGTAGCCCGAGGGTGGAGAACACTGAAGCTTTCTTT. Amino acid sequence: CASSPRVENTEAFF. The V call is TRBV19, the J call TRBJ1-1; D is unclear. The CDR3 extends over 14 amino acids. Germline CDR1 and CDR2: LNHDA and SQIVND (reference sequence). Between the trimmed V and J ends, which lost 6 bases and 1 base, there was a span of 12 bases.

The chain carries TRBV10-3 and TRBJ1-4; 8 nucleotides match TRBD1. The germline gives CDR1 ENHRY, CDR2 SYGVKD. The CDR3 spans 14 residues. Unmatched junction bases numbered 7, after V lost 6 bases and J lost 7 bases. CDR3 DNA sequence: TGTGCCATCAGCCAGGGGGCTGGAGGTGAAAAACTGTTTTTT. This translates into CAISQGAGGEKLFF.

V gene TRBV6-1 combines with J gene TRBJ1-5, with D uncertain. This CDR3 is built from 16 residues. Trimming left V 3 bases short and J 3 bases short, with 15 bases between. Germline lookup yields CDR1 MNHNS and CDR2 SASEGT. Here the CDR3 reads CASSDMQTALNQPQHF. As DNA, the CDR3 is TGTGCCAGCAGTGATATGCAGACGGCCCTCAATCAGCCCCAGCATTTT.

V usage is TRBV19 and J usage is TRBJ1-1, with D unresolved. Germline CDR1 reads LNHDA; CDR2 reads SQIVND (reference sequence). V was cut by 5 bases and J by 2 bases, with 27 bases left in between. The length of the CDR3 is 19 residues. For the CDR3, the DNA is TGTGCCAGTAGTTCGGCAGCGAGAGGGTCCGCGGGGATTAACACTGAAGCTTTCTTT. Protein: CASSSAARGSAGINTEAFF.

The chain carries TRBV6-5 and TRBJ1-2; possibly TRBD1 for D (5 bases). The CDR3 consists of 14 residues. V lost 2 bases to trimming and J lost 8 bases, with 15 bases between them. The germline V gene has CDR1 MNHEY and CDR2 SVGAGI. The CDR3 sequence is CASSYRTRAGGYTF. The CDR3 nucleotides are TGTGCCAGCAGTTACAGAACCCGGGCAGGGGGCTACACCTTC.

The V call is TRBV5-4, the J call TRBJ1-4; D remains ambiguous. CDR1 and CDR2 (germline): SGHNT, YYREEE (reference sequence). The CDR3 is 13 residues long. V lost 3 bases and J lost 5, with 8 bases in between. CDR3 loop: CASSSQVNEKLFF. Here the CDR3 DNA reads TGTGCCAGCAGCTCCCAGGTCAATGAAAAACTGTTTTTT.

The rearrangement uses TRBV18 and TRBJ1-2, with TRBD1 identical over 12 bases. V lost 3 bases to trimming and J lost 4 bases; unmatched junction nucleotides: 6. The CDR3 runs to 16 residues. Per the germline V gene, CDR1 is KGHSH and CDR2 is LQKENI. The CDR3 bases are TGTGCCAGCTCACCGGGACAGGGGGCGTTGGCCTATGGCTACACCTTC. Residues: CASSPGQGALAYGYTF.

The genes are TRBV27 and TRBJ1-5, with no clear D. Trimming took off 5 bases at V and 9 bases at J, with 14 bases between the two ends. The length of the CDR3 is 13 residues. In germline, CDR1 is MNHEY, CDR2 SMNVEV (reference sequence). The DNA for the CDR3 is TGTGCCAGCAGTAGGTCGGGAGGACTGCCCCAGCATTTT. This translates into CASSRSGGLPQHF.

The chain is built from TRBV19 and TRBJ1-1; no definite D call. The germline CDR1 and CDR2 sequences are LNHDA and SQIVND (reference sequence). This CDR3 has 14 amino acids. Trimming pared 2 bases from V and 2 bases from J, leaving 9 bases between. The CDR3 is CASSISGGNTEAFF. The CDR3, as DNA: TGTGCCAGTAGTATATCGGGCGGAAACACTGAAGCTTTCTTT.

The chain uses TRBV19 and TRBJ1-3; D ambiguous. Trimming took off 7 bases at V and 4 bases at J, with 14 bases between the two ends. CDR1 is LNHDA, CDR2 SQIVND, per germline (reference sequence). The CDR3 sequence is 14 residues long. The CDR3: CASTPAGWGNTIYF. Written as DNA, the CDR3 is TGTGCCAGTACCCCCGCGGGGTGGGGAAACACCATATATTTT.

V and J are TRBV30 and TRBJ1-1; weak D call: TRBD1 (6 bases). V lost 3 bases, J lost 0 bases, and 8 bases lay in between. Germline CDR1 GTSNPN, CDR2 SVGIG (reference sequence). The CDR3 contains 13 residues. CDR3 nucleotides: TGTGCCTGGAGCGGACAGCTGAACACTGAAGCTTTCTTT. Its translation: CAWSGQLNTEAFF.